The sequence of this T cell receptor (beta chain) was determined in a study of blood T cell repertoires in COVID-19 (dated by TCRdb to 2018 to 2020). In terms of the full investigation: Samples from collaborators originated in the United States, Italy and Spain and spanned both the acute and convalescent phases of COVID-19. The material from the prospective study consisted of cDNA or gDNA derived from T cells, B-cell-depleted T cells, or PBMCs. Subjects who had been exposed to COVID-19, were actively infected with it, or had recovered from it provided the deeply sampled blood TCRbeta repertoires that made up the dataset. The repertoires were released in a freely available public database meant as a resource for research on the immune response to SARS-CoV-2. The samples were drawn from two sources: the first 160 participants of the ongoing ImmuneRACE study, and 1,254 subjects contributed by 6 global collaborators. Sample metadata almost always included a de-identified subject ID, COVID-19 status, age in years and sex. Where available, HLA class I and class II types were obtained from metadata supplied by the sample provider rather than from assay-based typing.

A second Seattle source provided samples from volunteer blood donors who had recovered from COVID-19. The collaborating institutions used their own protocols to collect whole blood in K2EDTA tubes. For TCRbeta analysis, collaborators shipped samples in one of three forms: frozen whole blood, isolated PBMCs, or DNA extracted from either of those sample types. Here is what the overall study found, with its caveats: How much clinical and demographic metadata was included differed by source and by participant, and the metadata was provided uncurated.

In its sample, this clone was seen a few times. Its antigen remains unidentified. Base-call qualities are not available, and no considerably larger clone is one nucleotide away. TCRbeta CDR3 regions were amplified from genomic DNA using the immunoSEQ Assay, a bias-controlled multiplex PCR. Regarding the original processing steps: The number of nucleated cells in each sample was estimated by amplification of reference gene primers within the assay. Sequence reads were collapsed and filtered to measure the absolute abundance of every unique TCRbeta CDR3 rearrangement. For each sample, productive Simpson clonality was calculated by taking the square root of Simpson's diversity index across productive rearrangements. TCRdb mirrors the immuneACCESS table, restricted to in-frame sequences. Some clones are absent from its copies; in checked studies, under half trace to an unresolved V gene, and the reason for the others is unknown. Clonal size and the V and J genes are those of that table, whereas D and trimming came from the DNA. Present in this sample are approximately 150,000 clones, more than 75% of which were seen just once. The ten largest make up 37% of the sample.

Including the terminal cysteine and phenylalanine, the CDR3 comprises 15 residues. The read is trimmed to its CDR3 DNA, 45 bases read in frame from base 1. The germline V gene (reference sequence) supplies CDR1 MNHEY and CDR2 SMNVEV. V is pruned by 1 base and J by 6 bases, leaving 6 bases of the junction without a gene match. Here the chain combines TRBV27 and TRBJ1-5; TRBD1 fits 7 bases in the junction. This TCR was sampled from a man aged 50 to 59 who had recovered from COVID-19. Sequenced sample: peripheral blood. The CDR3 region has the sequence CASSLFSRGFQPQHF. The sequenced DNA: TGTGCCAGCAGTTTATTTTCCAGGGGGTTTCAGCCCCAGCATTTT.